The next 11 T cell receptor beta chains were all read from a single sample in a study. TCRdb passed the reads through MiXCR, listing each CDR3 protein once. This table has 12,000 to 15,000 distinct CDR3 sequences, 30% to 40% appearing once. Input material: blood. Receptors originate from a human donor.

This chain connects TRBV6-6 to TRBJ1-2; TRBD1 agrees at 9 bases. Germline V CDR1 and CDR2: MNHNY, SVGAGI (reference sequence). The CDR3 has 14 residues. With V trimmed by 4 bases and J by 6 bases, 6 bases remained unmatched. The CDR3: CASSSTGTGNGYTF. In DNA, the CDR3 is TGTGCCAGCAGTTCAACCGGGACAGGGAATGGCTACACCTTC.

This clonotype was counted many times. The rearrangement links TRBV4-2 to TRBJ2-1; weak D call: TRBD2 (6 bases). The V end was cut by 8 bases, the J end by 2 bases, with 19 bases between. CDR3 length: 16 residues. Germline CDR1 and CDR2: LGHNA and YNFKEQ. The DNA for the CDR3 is TGTGCCAGCGGGCCGGGGGAACCCGGGACCTACAATGAGCAGTTCTTC. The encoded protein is CASGPGEPGTYNEQFF.

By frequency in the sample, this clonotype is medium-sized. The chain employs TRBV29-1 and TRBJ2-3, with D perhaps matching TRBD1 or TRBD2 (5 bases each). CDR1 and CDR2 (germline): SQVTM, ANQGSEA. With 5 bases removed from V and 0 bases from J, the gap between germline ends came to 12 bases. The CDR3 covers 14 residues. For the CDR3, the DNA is TGCAGCGTTTCCCCCGGGGCTAGCACAGATACGCAGTATTTT. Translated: CSVSPGASTDTQYF.

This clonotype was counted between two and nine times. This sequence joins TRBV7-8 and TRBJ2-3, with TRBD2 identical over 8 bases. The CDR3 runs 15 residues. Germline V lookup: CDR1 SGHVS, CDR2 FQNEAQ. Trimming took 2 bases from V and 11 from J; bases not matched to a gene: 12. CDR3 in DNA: TGTGCCAGCAGCTTATACGAACTAGCGGACAATGAGCAGTATTTT. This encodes CASSLYELADNEQYF.

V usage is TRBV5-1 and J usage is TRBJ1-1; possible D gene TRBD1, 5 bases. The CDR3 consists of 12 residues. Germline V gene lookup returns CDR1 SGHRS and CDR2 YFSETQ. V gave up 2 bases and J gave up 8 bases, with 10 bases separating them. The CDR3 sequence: CASSFQGGEAFF. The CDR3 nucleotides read TGCGCCAGCAGCTTCCAGGGAGGGGAAGCTTTCTTT.

This CDR3 is CASSLKAGRDYLNTYEQYF. In DNA, the CDR3 is TGTGCCAGCAGTTTAAAGGCAGGCCGGGACTACCTTAATACCTACGAGCAGTACTTC. This chain uses TRBV12-3 or TRBV12-4 with TRBJ2-7, with 7 bases matching TRBD2. With V trimmed by 2 bases and J by 2 bases, 18 bases remained unmatched. The CDR3 is made up of 19 amino acids.

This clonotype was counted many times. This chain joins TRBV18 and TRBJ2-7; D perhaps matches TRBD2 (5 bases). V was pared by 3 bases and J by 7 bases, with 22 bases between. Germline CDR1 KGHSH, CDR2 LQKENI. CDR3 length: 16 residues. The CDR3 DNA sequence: TGTGCCAGCTCACCTCGACCCCCCTCGAACGGGGAGGAGCAGTACTTC. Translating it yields CASSPRPPSNGEEQYF.

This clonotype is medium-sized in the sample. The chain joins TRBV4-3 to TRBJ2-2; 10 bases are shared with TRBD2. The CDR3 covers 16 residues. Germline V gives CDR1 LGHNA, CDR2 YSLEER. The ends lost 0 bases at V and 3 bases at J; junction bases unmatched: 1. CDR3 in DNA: TGCGCCAGCAGCCAAGAACTAGCGGGATACACCGGGGAGCTGTTTTTT. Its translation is CASSQELAGYTGELFF.

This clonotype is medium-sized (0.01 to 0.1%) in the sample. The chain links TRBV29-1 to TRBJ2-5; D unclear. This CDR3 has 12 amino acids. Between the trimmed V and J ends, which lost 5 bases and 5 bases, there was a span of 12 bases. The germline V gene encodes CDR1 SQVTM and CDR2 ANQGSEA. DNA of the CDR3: TGCAGCGTTTTACCCGGCCTCGAGACCCAGTACTTC. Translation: CSVLPGLETQYF.

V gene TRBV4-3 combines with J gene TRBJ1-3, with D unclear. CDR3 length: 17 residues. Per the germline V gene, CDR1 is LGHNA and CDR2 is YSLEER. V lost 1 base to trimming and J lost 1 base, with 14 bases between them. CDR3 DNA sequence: TGCGCCAGCAGCCAAGCTGGCGCGTTAGCATCTGGAAACACCATATATTTT. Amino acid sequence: CASSQAGALASGNTIYF.

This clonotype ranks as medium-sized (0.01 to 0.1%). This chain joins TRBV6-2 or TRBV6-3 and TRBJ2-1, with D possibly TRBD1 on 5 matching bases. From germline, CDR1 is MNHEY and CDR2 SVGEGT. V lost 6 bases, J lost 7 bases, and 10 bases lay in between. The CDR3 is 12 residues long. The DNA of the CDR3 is TGTGCCAGCAGCTCGACAGCGAATGAGCAGTTCTTC. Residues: CASSSTANEQFF.